Below are 14 T cell receptor beta chains sequenced from a single sample in a study of vaccination and CD4 T cells after COVID-19 (dated by TCRdb to between 2020 and 2023). No antigen has been identified for these receptors. What the treatment or condition label conveys for this sample: approximately 10-day PBMC culture with coronavirus spike peptide pools or control peptides (ViraFEST assay). To prepare the library, PCR was applied. The sequencer listed for this sample is Illumina iSeq 100. TCR sequencing of DNA from cultured CD4+ T cells used the Oncomine TCR Beta short-read assay at the Johns Hopkins FTIC core. TCRdb reprocessing: public reads trimmed at Q25 with fastp, clones called with MiXCR, in-frame beta chains kept. Each entry merges the rows of one CDR3 protein and shows their most common DNA and genes. The sample yields over 10,000 distinct CDR3 sequences; 40% to 65% were counted once. The top ten clones comprise roughly 16% of the sample.

Sequencing was performed on CD4+ T cells from blood, cultured in vitro. The receptors here all came from a human donor who had recovered from COVID-19.

The gene calls are TRBV20-1 and TRBJ2-1, with TRBD2 matching over 9 bases. This CDR3 spans 15 amino acids. Germline loops: CDR1 DFQATT, CDR2 SNEGSKA (reference sequence). Trimming removed 7 bases from V and 3 bases from J; junction bases left unmatched: 10. The CDR3 loop is CSGDRLADNYNEQFF. The CDR3 region has the DNA TGCAGTGGAGATCGACTAGCGGATAACTACAATGAGCAGTTCTTC.

CDR3 DNA: TGTGCCAGCACTCAAGCTGGCAGGGGAGGTCCTGAAGCTTTCTTT. This encodes CASTQAGRGGPEAFF. V gene TRBV6-1 combines with J gene TRBJ1-1; TRBD1 is a possible D gene (6 bases). This CDR3 is 15 amino acids long. Germline CDR1 is MNHNS and CDR2 is SASEGT. Trimming took 7 bases from V and 6 from J, leaving 21 bases between them.

The CDR3 nucleotides are TGCAGTGCTAGAGATAGTTCCAGGACTAGCGGAGGGTTTTTAGGAGAGACCCAGTACTTC. Encoded protein: CSARDSSRTSGGFLGETQYF. The V gene is TRBV20-1, the J gene TRBJ2-5, with TRBD2 matching 10 bases. Germline V gives CDR1 DFQATT, CDR2 SNEGSKA (reference sequence). The trim removed 0 bases at V and 4 bases at J, leaving 20 bases unmatched. The CDR3 covers 20 residues.

V usage is TRBV7-9 and J usage is TRBJ2-3, with 9 bases lining up with TRBD2. Trimming took 5 bases from V and 2 from J; bases not matched to a gene: 11. The germline V gene encodes CDR1 SEHNR and CDR2 FQNEAQ (reference sequence). The CDR3 is made up of 17 amino acids. CDR3 nucleotides: TGTGCCAGCAGCACCACCCGGGCGGGAGGGGCCACAGATACGCAGTATTTT. It encodes CASSTTRAGGATDTQYF.

This chain links TRBV6-1 with TRBJ1-5; 7 positions match TRBD1. This CDR3 comprises 13 residues. V trimming: 4 bases; J trimming: 4 bases; junction bases outside the gene matches: 1. Germline assignment: CDR1 MNHNS and CDR2 SASEGT. CDR3 sequence: CASSGDRNQPQHF. CDR3 nucleotides: TGTGCCAGCAGTGGGGACAGAAATCAGCCCCAGCATTTT.

This clonotype has only a few counts. This sequence joins TRBV6-1 and TRBJ1-5; D not resolved. With 6 bases removed from V and 2 bases from J, the gap between germline ends came to 8 bases. Germline CDR1 is MNHNS and CDR2 is SASEGT. The CDR3 has 13 amino acids. DNA for the CDR3: TGTGCCAGCAGCGGCTTGGGCAATCAGCCCCAGCATTTT. Translation gives CASSGLGNQPQHF.

In its sample, this clonotype was seen a few times. The chain joins TRBV27 to TRBJ2-2; either TRBD1 or TRBD2 may fit D (6 bases each). The CDR3 is 15 amino acids. Trimming cost V 5 bases and J 1 base, with 11 bases left between them. CDR1 is MNHEY, CDR2 SMNVEV, per germline (reference sequence). This CDR3 reads CASSGRDKNTGELFF. CDR3 DNA sequence: TGTGCCAGCAGTGGGCGGGACAAGAACACCGGGGAGCTGTTTTTT.

This clonotype was detected only a few times. V is TRBV20-1 and J is TRBJ2-1; D possibly matches TRBD1 or TRBD2 (6 bases each). Germline-derived CDR1 and CDR2 are DFQATT and SNEGSKA (reference sequence). V lost 0 bases to trimming and J lost 7 bases, with 13 bases between them. The CDR3 has 14 residues. In nucleotides, the CDR3 is TGCAGTGCTAGAGATCTGGGGGGCCGGAATGAGCAGTTCTTC. It codes for CSARDLGGRNEQFF.

In regard to this clonotype: Sequence at one end of the junction differs from germline and may be a read error. The chain employs TRBV7-9 and TRBJ2-5; D remains unclear. CDR1 SEHNR and CDR2 FQNEAQ come from the germline V gene (reference sequence). This CDR3 region has 12 residues. The CDR3 DNA is TGCGCCAGCAGCTTGGTAGAAGAGACCCAGTACTTC. Translation gives CASSLVEETQYF.

The chain joins TRBV28 to TRBJ1-2, with no clear D. Germline V gene sequence: CDR1 MDHEN, CDR2 SYDVKM. This CDR3 is built from 11 residues. The V and J ends lost 4 bases and 4 bases respectively, with 4 bases between them. The CDR3 region has the DNA TGTGCCAGCAGTTCTGTCTATGGCTACACCTTC. Its protein is CASSSVYGYTF.

This clonotype occurred a few times. V and J are TRBV6-1 and TRBJ1-1; D perhaps matches TRBD1 (5 bases). CDR3 length: 14 residues. CDR1 MNHNS and CDR2 SASEGT come from the germline V gene. The V end was cut by 6 bases, the J end by 1 base, with 12 bases between. The CDR3 loop is CASSSGPSNTEAFF. The CDR3, as DNA: TGTGCCAGCAGCTCGGGACCGTCGAACACTGAAGCTTTCTTT.

This clonotype was counted between two and nine times. A read error may account for a junction end that differs from germline. The chain joins TRBV7-3 to TRBJ1-1; perhaps TRBD1 as D (5 bases). Germline-derived CDR1 and CDR2 are SGHTA and FQGTGA. The CDR3 contains 13 residues. The CDR3 loop is CASSTRQNPEAFF. The CDR3 region has the DNA TGTGCCAGCAGCACCCGACAGAACCCTGAAGCTTTCTTT.

V and J are TRBV6-1 and TRBJ2-6, with 8 bases identical to TRBD1. Germline values: CDR1 MNHNS, CDR2 SASEGT. V shed 2 bases and J 4 bases; nucleotides not matched to a gene: 4. The CDR3 length is 16 residues. The CDR3 sequence is CASSEQGAQGANVLTF. The CDR3 DNA follows: TGTGCCAGCAGTGAACAGGGGGCGCAGGGGGCCAACGTCCTGACTTTC.

The gene calls are TRBV20-1 and TRBJ1-6, with D maybe TRBD1 (5 bases). The CDR3 sequence is 14 residues long. Trimming took off 0 bases at V and 9 bases at J, with 12 bases between the two ends. Germline CDR1 DFQATT, CDR2 SNEGSKA (reference sequence). The CDR3 nucleotides read TGCAGTGCTAGAGATCCTAGGGGCGGTTCACCCCTCCACTTT. Protein sequence: CSARDPRGGSPLHF.